The 24 T cell receptor beta chains below all came from one sample that was sequenced in a study of PD-1 blockade in classical Hodgkin lymphoma. Method: immunoSEQ multiplex PCR; TCRdb's copy keeps in-frame clones and lacks some. This table has 15,000 to 19,000 clones, roughly 86% appearing once. Documented time point: newly diagnosed, previously untreated cHL patient sample. The CD4+ T cells used were purified from thawed PBMCs through magnetic negative selection. The specimen was CD4+ T cells from blood. The origin of the receptors is a human donor with classical Hodgkin lymphoma.

This chain uses TRBV6-5 with TRBJ2-7; 8 positions match TRBD2. This CDR3 is 15 amino acids long. Germline trimming cut 6 bases from V and 6 bases from J; bases unmatched to any gene: 13. Germline CDR1 MNHEY, CDR2 SVGAGI. The CDR3 region has the DNA TGTGCCAGCAGCCGACCCCGAGCGGGAGTAGGCGAGCAGTACTTC. It encodes CASSRPRAGVGEQYF.

The chain has TRBV6-6 and TRBJ2-3, with D unresolved. Germline V gene sequence: CDR1 MNHNY, CDR2 SVGAGI (reference sequence). This CDR3 has 11 amino acids. V lost 8 bases, J lost 3 bases, and 6 bases lay in between. CDR3 protein: CASLRTDTQYF. The CDR3, as DNA: TGTGCCAGCCTGAGAACAGATACGCAGTATTTT.

This chain joins TRBV27 and TRBJ2-3; D is uncertain. The CDR3 runs to 14 residues. Germline V gives CDR1 MNHEY, CDR2 SMNVEV (reference sequence). V was shortened by 3 bases and J by 8 bases, with 15 bases between the two germline ends. This chain's CDR3 is CASSFQLGSRTQYF. The DNA for the CDR3 is TGTGCCAGCAGTTTTCAATTAGGGTCCCGTACGCAGTATTTT.

This rearrangement joins TRBV4-1 to TRBJ1-4; D uncertain. Trimming removed 0 bases at V and 2 bases at J, with 16 bases between. CDR1 and CDR2 (germline): MGHRA, YSYEKL. The CDR3 sequence is 18 residues long. The CDR3 region has the DNA TGCGCCAGCAGCCAAGAAGGTCGGAGAAGGGTTACTAATGAAAAACTGTTTTTT. Translating gives CASSQEGRRRVTNEKLFF.

The rearrangement uses TRBV27 and TRBJ1-1; a weak D match, TRBD1 (6 bases). The length of the CDR3 is 17 residues. In germline, CDR1 is MNHEY, CDR2 SMNVEV (reference sequence). Trimming took 5 bases from V and 1 from J, leaving 20 bases between them. The CDR3 DNA follows: TGTGCCAGCAGTAGGGGGACGCAGGGAAACAAGAACACTGAAGCTTTCTTT. It yields the protein CASSRGTQGNKNTEAFF.

This clone came up a few times. This chain joins TRBV28 and TRBJ2-7; no clear D gene. Trimming shortened V by 5 bases and J by 6 bases, and 8 bases separated the two germline ends. Per germline, CDR1 MDHEN and CDR2 SYDVKM. The CDR3 contains 11 residues. This CDR3 reads CASSMTREQYF. DNA of the CDR3: TGTGCCAGCAGTATGACGCGCGAGCAGTACTTC.

The rearrangement uses TRBV2 and TRBJ1-5; D call uncertain. The CDR3 consists of 15 residues. Germline V lookup: CDR1 SNHLY, CDR2 FYNNEI. Trimming left V 1 base short and J 3 bases short, with 10 bases between. The CDR3 coding sequence is TGTGCCAGCAGTGAAGAGGGTACAAACAATCAGCCCCAGCATTTT. This translates into CASSEEGTNNQPQHF.

J is TRBJ2-3 and V is TRBV4-2, with D perhaps TRBD1 or TRBD2 (6 bases each). V was cut by 1 base and J by 4 bases, with 12 bases left in between. In germline, CDR1 is LGHNA, CDR2 YNFKEQ. The CDR3 totals 15 residues. The DNA for the CDR3 is TGTGCCAGCAGCCAAGGTACGGGGGCAGCAGATACGCAGTATTTT. It specifies CASSQGTGAADTQYF.

The chain carries TRBV5-4 and TRBJ2-7; unclear D gene. CDR1 is SGHNT, CDR2 YYREEE, per germline (reference sequence). Trimming removed 4 bases from V and 6 bases from J, with 20 bases in between. This CDR3 spans 15 amino acids. Here the CDR3 DNA reads TGTGCCAGCAGCCAAGAGTCGGACCCTGAACGCGAGCAGTACTTC. Its translation: CASSQESDPEREQYF.

J is TRBJ2-3 and V is TRBV6-5, with D perhaps TRBD1 (6 bases). This CDR3 is 14 amino acids long. From germline, CDR1 is MNHEY and CDR2 SVGAGI. Trimming removed 2 bases at V and 4 bases at J, with 10 bases between. The CDR3 protein is CASSYPGAADTQYF. DNA for the CDR3: TGTGCCAGCAGTTACCCAGGGGCAGCAGATACGCAGTATTTT.

The chain links TRBV7-9 to TRBJ2-3; D gene uncertain. The CDR3 extends over 11 amino acids. Germline V gene sequence: CDR1 SEHNR, CDR2 FQNEAQ (reference sequence). V lost 11 bases, J lost 2 bases, and 8 bases lay in between. CDR3 bases: TGTGCCGGTTCAAACACAGATACGCAGTATTTT. Translated, it gives CAGSNTDTQYF.

The rearrangement links TRBV18 to TRBJ2-3; the D gene is possibly TRBD2 (6 bases). The CDR3 has 16 residues. Germline V gene sequence: CDR1 KGHSH, CDR2 LQKENI. Deletions cut 3 bases from V and 3 bases from J, with 16 bases between. The CDR3 sequence: CASSPQGGGRTDTQYF. Written as DNA, the CDR3 is TGTGCCAGCTCACCGCAGGGAGGTGGGAGGACAGATACGCAGTATTTT.

The J gene is TRBJ1-1, the V gene TRBV9; D ambiguous. Germline CDR1 is SGDLS and CDR2 is YYNGEE. This CDR3 is 10 amino acids long. The ends were cut back, 5 bases at V and 4 bases at J, with 3 bases in the middle. The CDR3 region has the DNA TGTGCCAGCAGTGCCACTGAAGCTTTCTTT. Its protein product is CASSATEAFF.

The chain is built from TRBV11-2 and TRBJ2-1; D is uncertain. Germline CDR1 is SGHAT and CDR2 is FQNNGV. V was pared by 0 bases and J by 9 bases, with 9 bases between. This CDR3 has 13 amino acids. CDR3 loop: CASSLDRGGEQFF. The DNA for the CDR3 is TGTGCCAGCAGCTTAGATCGCGGCGGTGAGCAGTTCTTC.

V and J are TRBV27 and TRBJ2-2; 15 positions agree with TRBD2. Losses at the gene ends were 5 bases for V and 4 bases for J; bases not matched to a gene: 5. Germline V gives CDR1 MNHEY, CDR2 SMNVEV (reference sequence). CDR3 size: 17 residues. The CDR3 nucleotides read TGTGCCAGCAGTGGACTAGCGGGAGGGCCTAGCACCGGGGAGCTGTTTTTT. It is translated as CASSGLAGGPSTGELFF.

The chain combines TRBV2 with TRBJ2-1; 9 bases map to TRBD2. The germline gives CDR1 SNHLY, CDR2 FYNNEI. V was pared by 7 bases and J by 3 bases, with 10 bases of the junction left unmatched. This CDR3 is 16 amino acids long. This chain's CDR3 is CASKARLAELYNEQFF. As DNA, the CDR3 is TGTGCCAGCAAAGCGAGACTAGCGGAGCTCTACAATGAGCAGTTCTTC.

V and J are TRBV5-4 and TRBJ2-2, with D perhaps TRBD1 (6 bases). Germline-derived CDR1 and CDR2 are SGHNT and YYREEE (reference sequence). V was trimmed by 6 bases and J by 1 base, leaving 19 bases between them. CDR3 length equals 17 residues. CDR3 nucleotide sequence: TGTGCCAGCACCCATGGATCCAGGGGTAGGAACACCGGGGAGCTGTTTTTT. It codes for CASTHGSRGRNTGELFF. The variable domain in full, completed from reference TRBV5-4 and TRBJ2-2, reads ETGVTQSPTHLIKTRGQQVTLRCSSQSGHNTVSWYQQALGQGPQFIFQYYREEENGRGNFPPRFSGLQFPNYSSELNVNALELDDSALYLCASTHGSRGRNTGELFFGEGSRLTVL.

The chain employs TRBV19 and TRBJ1-4; no clear D. The CDR3 runs to 16 residues. The V and J ends lost 3 bases and 0 bases respectively, with 11 bases between them. CDR1 LNHDA and CDR2 SQIVND come from the germline V gene (reference sequence). In nucleotides, the CDR3 is TGTGCCAGTAGTATGAGGGTAGCCGCAACTAATGAAAAACTGTTTTTT. The encoded protein is CASSMRVAATNEKLFF.

The chain couples TRBV28 to TRBJ1-1; weak D call: TRBD1 (5 bases). Between the trimmed V and J ends, which lost 10 bases and 10 bases, there was a span of 16 bases. Germline CDR1 and CDR2: MDHEN and SYDVKM. CDR3 length equals 11 residues. For the CDR3, the DNA is TGTGCCACCCGCTTGGTGGGGCGAGCTTTCTTT. It translates to CATRLVGRAFF.

The rearrangement joins TRBV14 to TRBJ2-7; 10 bases are a match to TRBD1. The junction had 6 bases not matched to a gene; V was cut back by 4 bases and J by 6 bases. The CDR3 is made up of 14 amino acids. The germline V gene has CDR1 SGHDN and CDR2 FVKESK. As DNA, the CDR3 is TGTGCCAGCAGCCGTACGACAGGGGGCGCCGAGCAGTACTTC. It encodes CASSRTTGGAEQYF.

The genes are TRBV25-1 and TRBJ2-1; 13 nucleotides agree with TRBD2. CDR1 MGHDK and CDR2 SYGVNS come from the germline V gene. The CDR3 covers 16 residues. V gave up 6 bases and J gave up 8 bases; unmatched junction bases: 10. CDR3 amino acids: CASSPSRLAGGHEQFF. For the CDR3, the DNA is TGTGCCAGCAGCCCATCCCGACTAGCGGGAGGTCATGAGCAGTTCTTC.

This clone has more than one count but fewer than ten. This chain uses TRBV5-4 with TRBJ2-1; no reliable D call. V was trimmed by 4 bases and J by 2 bases, leaving 10 bases between them. The length of the CDR3 is 14 residues. Germline V CDR1 and CDR2: SGHNT, YYREEE (reference sequence). CDR3 protein: CASSQRLAYNEQFF. The DNA for the CDR3 is TGTGCCAGCAGCCAGCGCTTAGCCTACAATGAGCAGTTCTTC.

This chain connects TRBV7-8 to TRBJ2-5, with no clear D. Germline CDR1 reads SGHVS; CDR2 reads FQNEAQ. Trimming removed 1 base from V and 1 base from J, with 4 bases in between. This CDR3 comprises 13 residues. Here the CDR3 DNA reads TGTGCCAGCAGCTTAGGGCTCCAAGAGACCCAGTACTTC. Amino acid sequence: CASSLGLQETQYF.

The chain carries TRBV2 and TRBJ1-5, with 8 bases fitting TRBD1. V lost 5 bases to trimming and J lost 7 bases; unmatched junction nucleotides: 7. The CDR3 sequence is 14 residues long. Germline V gene lookup returns CDR1 SNHLY and CDR2 FYNNEI. The CDR3 reads CASSLDRGGQPQHF. The CDR3 nucleotides read TGTGCCAGCAGTTTAGACAGGGGTGGCCAGCCCCAGCATTTT.